These T cell receptor beta chains were read from a single sample in a study of control samples from healthy donors and cancer patients. Method: immunoSEQ multiplex PCR; TCRdb's copy keeps in-frame clones and lacks some. The sample has about 120,000 clones; more than 75% are singletons. Sequenced sample: blood. Receptors originate from a man younger than 40 in good health. Both conserved end residues are part of each CDR3. The D gene is left open where the match is weak. Clone size is given for some rows only: seen once, a few or many times, or a class if the clone is expanded.

clone size: -
D gene: -
V gene: TRBV5-5
J gene: TRBJ1-2
CDR3 protein: CASSLKIYSTVYGYTF
CDR3 DNA: TGTGCCAGCAGCTTGAAGATTTACAGCACAGTCTATGGCTACACCTTC

clone size: -
D gene: TRBD1
V gene: TRBV19
J gene: TRBJ1-1
CDR3 protein: CASNRGPGTGNTEAFF
CDR3 DNA: TGTGCCAGTAATAGAGGACCCGGGACAGGGAACACTGAAGCTTTCTTT

clone size: once
D gene: -
V gene: TRBV11-2
J gene: TRBJ2-7
CDR3 protein: CASSLNVRTGSYEQYF
CDR3 DNA: TGTGCCAGCAGCTTAAACGTCAGAACAGGATCCTACGAGCAGTACTTC

clone size: -
D gene: TRBD1
V gene: TRBV7-9
J gene: TRBJ1-6
CDR3 protein: CASSPDREYSPLHF
CDR3 DNA: TGTGCCAGCAGCCCGGACAGGGAATATTCACCCCTCCACTTT

clone size: -
D gene: -
V gene: TRBV19
J gene: TRBJ2-3
CDR3 protein: CASSTRVGDTQYF
CDR3 DNA: TGTGCCAGTAGTACCAGGGTCGGAGATACGCAGTATTTT

clone size: -
D gene: -
V gene: TRBV7-8
J gene: TRBJ2-1
CDR3 protein: CASSLAGGAWSSYNEQFF
CDR3 DNA: TGTGCCAGCAGCTTAGCAGGGGGGGCCTGGAGCTCCTACAATGAGCAGTTCTTC

clone size: -
D gene: -
V gene: TRBV6-2/TRBV6-3
J gene: TRBJ1-2
CDR3 protein: CASSQTVNYGYTF
CDR3 DNA: TGTGCCAGCAGTCAGACAGTTAACTATGGCTACACCTTC

clone size: -
D gene: -
V gene: TRBV6-5
J gene: TRBJ1-1
CDR3 protein: CASSRTANTEAFF
CDR3 DNA: TGTGCCAGCAGTCGGACCGCAAACACTGAAGCTTTCTTT

clone size: -
D gene: -
V gene: TRBV24-1
J gene: TRBJ2-3
CDR3 protein: CATRAEITDTQYF
CDR3 DNA: TGTGCCACAAGAGCGGAAATCACAGATACGCAGTATTTT

clone size: -
D gene: TRBD1
V gene: TRBV6-6
J gene: TRBJ1-2
CDR3 protein: CASSIAGGDGYTF
CDR3 DNA: TGTGCCAGCAGTATCGCAGGGGGCGATGGCTACACCTTC

clone size: -
D gene: -
V gene: TRBV10-3
J gene: TRBJ1-2
CDR3 protein: CAISESEQGGGYTF
CDR3 DNA: TGTGCCATCAGTGAGTCGGAACAGGGTGGTGGCTACACCTTC

clone size: -
D gene: -
V gene: TRBV6-5
J gene: TRBJ1-1
CDR3 protein: CASSSRPNSEAFF
CDR3 DNA: TGTGCCAGCAGTTCCCGACCCAACAGTGAAGCTTTCTTT

clone size: -
D gene: -
V gene: TRBV29-1
J gene: TRBJ1-6
CDR3 protein: CSVALGRGNSPLHF
CDR3 DNA: TGCAGCGTTGCTTTGGGACGGGGTAATTCACCCCTCCACTTT

clone size: -
D gene: -
V gene: TRBV7-9
J gene: TRBJ2-2
CDR3 protein: CASSPPRGGAGELFF
CDR3 DNA: TGTGCCAGCAGCCCCCCCAGGGGGGGCGCCGGGGAGCTGTTTTTT

clone size: few
D gene: -
V gene: TRBV19
J gene: TRBJ1-1
CDR3 protein: CASSTHSENTEAFF
CDR3 DNA: TGTGCCAGTAGCACACACAGTGAGAACACTGAAGCTTTCTTT

clone size: -
D gene: TRBD1
V gene: TRBV6-5
J gene: TRBJ2-5
CDR3 protein: CASRQTGLQETQYF
CDR3 DNA: TGTGCCAGCAGGCAGACAGGGCTCCAAGAGACCCAGTACTTC

clone size: -
D gene: -
V gene: TRBV21-1
J gene: TRBJ2-6
CDR3 protein: CASSSCDIRSGANVLTF
CDR3 DNA: TGTGCCAGCAGCAGCTGTGACATCCGCTCGGGGGCCAACGTCCTGACTTTC

clone size: -
D gene: -
V gene: TRBV6-5
J gene: TRBJ1-2
CDR3 protein: CAARGGGYGYTF
CDR3 DNA: TGTGCCGCAAGAGGGGGTGGATATGGCTACACCTTC

clone size: few
D gene: -
V gene: TRBV5-1
J gene: TRBJ1-5
CDR3 protein: CASSWGFNQPQHF
CDR3 DNA: TGCGCCAGCAGCTGGGGATTCAATCAGCCCCAGCATTTT

clone size: -
D gene: TRBD2
V gene: TRBV24-1
J gene: TRBJ2-5
CDR3 protein: CATSDQRGDQETQYF
CDR3 DNA: TGTGCCACCAGTGACCAGCGGGGGGACCAAGAGACCCAGTACTTC

clone size: once
D gene: TRBD1
V gene: TRBV30
J gene: TRBJ1-1
CDR3 protein: CASGTGGSRTEAFF
CDR3 DNA: TGTGCCTCCGGGACAGGGGGGTCGAGGACTGAAGCTTTCTTT

clone size: -
D gene: -
V gene: TRBV19
J gene: TRBJ1-3
CDR3 protein: CASSTALGGNTIYF
CDR3 DNA: TGTGCCAGTAGTACAGCTCTCGGAGGAAACACCATATATTTT

clone size: -
D gene: -
V gene: TRBV4-2
J gene: TRBJ1-1
CDR3 protein: CASSQGSGGFSEAFF
CDR3 DNA: TGTGCCAGCAGCCAAGGGTCAGGTGGTTTTAGTGAAGCTTTCTTT

clone size: -
D gene: TRBD1
V gene: TRBV19
J gene: TRBJ1-2
CDR3 protein: CASSPDRGNYGYTF
CDR3 DNA: TGTGCCAGTAGTCCCGACAGGGGGAACTATGGCTACACCTTC

clone size: -
D gene: -
V gene: TRBV11-2
J gene: TRBJ1-3
CDR3 protein: CASSQQGLSGNTIYF
CDR3 DNA: TGTGCCAGCAGCCAGCAGGGTTTATCTGGAAACACCATATATTTT

clone size: -
D gene: TRBD2
V gene: TRBV7-3
J gene: TRBJ2-3
CDR3 protein: CATSLAGVTDTQYF
CDR3 DNA: TGTGCCACATCACTAGCGGGGGTCACAGATACGCAGTATTTT

clone size: -
D gene: TRBD2
V gene: TRBV2
J gene: TRBJ2-2
CDR3 protein: CASRRGGLANTGELFF
CDR3 DNA: TGTGCCAGCAGGAGGGGGGGACTAGCGAACACCGGGGAGCTGTTTTTT

clone size: -
D gene: -
V gene: TRBV10-3
J gene: TRBJ2-2
CDR3 protein: CAIGTGELFF
CDR3 DNA: TGTGCCATCGGCACCGGGGAGCTGTTTTTT

clone size: once
D gene: -
V gene: TRBV28
J gene: TRBJ1-6
CDR3 protein: CASSLPLGYNSPLHF
CDR3 DNA: TGTGCCAGCAGTCTCCCCTTGGGCTATAATTCACCCCTCCACTTT

clone size: -
D gene: -
V gene: TRBV10-1
J gene: TRBJ1-1
CDR3 protein: CASSPVTGGRPFF
CDR3 DNA: TGCGCCAGCAGTCCAGTTACGGGGGGGCGGCCTTTCTTT

clone size: once
D gene: TRBD2
V gene: TRBV2
J gene: TRBJ2-2
CDR3 protein: CASSERIGGSQAGELFF
CDR3 DNA: TGTGCCAGCAGTGAACGCATTGGCGGGAGTCAGGCCGGGGAGCTGTTTTTT

clone size: -
D gene: TRBD2
V gene: TRBV9
J gene: TRBJ2-7
CDR3 protein: CASSVGGGASEQYF
CDR3 DNA: TGTGCCAGCAGCGTCGGCGGGGGGGCGTCTGAGCAGTACTTC

clone size: -
D gene: TRBD1
V gene: TRBV6-5
J gene: TRBJ1-1
CDR3 protein: CASTRTGANTEAFF
CDR3 DNA: TGTGCCAGCACCCGAACAGGGGCGAACACTGAAGCTTTCTTT

clone size: -
D gene: TRBD1
V gene: TRBV5-6
J gene: TRBJ1-3
CDR3 protein: CASSILDRVGNTIYF
CDR3 DNA: TGTGCCAGCAGCATTCTGGACAGGGTAGGAAACACCATATATTTT

clone size: few
D gene: -
V gene: TRBV12-3/TRBV12-4
J gene: TRBJ1-2
CDR3 protein: CASSSRSYYGYTF
CDR3 DNA: TGTGCCAGCAGTTCCCGGTCATACTATGGCTACACCTTC

clone size: -
D gene: -
V gene: TRBV4-1
J gene: TRBJ1-4
CDR3 protein: CASSLRSATNEKLFF
CDR3 DNA: TGCGCCAGCAGCCTAAGGTCTGCAACTAATGAAAAACTGTTTTTT

clone size: -
D gene: -
V gene: TRBV3-1/TRBV3-2
J gene: TRBJ2-3
CDR3 protein: CASSRGRDTQYF
CDR3 DNA: TGTGCCAGCAGCCGGGGCAGGGATACGCAGTATTTT

clone size: -
D gene: -
V gene: TRBV4-2
J gene: TRBJ2-7
CDR3 protein: CASSQDLGTSGEQYF
CDR3 DNA: TGTGCCAGCAGCCAAGATCTGGGGACATCTGGGGAGCAGTACTTC

clone size: -
D gene: -
V gene: TRBV6-4
J gene: TRBJ1-1
CDR3 protein: CASSDGTFTEAFF
CDR3 DNA: TGTGCCAGCAGTGACGGGACGTTCACTGAAGCTTTCTTT

clone size: -
D gene: -
V gene: TRBV24-1
J gene: TRBJ2-7
CDR3 protein: CATSDAAQGDEQYF
CDR3 DNA: TGTGCCACCAGTGATGCGGCCCAGGGCGACGAGCAGTACTTC

clone size: -
D gene: -
V gene: TRBV28
J gene: TRBJ1-2
CDR3 protein: CASGDTYGYTF
CDR3 DNA: TGTGCCAGCGGGGACACCTATGGCTACACCTTC

clone size: -
D gene: TRBD1
V gene: TRBV18
J gene: TRBJ1-1
CDR3 protein: CASSPPGGADVNTEAFF
CDR3 DNA: TGTGCCAGCTCACCACCAGGGGGCGCGGATGTGAACACTGAAGCTTTCTTT

clone size: once
D gene: -
V gene: TRBV5-1
J gene: TRBJ1-1
CDR3 protein: CASSYGDNTEAFF
CDR3 DNA: TGCGCCAGCAGTTACGGGGATAACACTGAAGCTTTCTTT

clone size: once
D gene: -
V gene: TRBV2
J gene: TRBJ1-1
CDR3 protein: CASPPGRNTEAFF
CDR3 DNA: TGTGCCAGCCCACCCGGCAGGAACACTGAAGCTTTCTTT

clone size: -
D gene: -
V gene: TRBV5-6
J gene: TRBJ2-6
CDR3 protein: CASSLGGGSGANVLTF
CDR3 DNA: TGTGCCAGCAGCTTGGGGGGAGGCTCTGGGGCCAACGTCCTGACTTTC

clone size: -
D gene: TRBD1
V gene: TRBV19
J gene: TRBJ1-2
CDR3 protein: CASSDREGDGYTF
CDR3 DNA: TGTGCCAGTAGCGACAGGGAAGGGGATGGCTACACCTTC

clone size: once
D gene: -
V gene: TRBV3-1/TRBV3-2
J gene: TRBJ2-3
CDR3 protein: CASSQGPISAGAVTGTDTQYF
CDR3 DNA: TGTGCCAGCAGCCAGGGCCCCATTTCCGCGGGGGCCGTTACTGGCACAGATACGCAGTATTTT

clone size: few
D gene: -
V gene: TRBV24-1
J gene: TRBJ1-1
CDR3 protein: CATSAANEAFF
CDR3 DNA: TGTGCCACCAGTGCGGCAAACGAAGCTTTCTTT

clone size: once
D gene: -
V gene: TRBV12-5
J gene: TRBJ1-5
CDR3 protein: CASGLVPSNQPQHF
CDR3 DNA: TGTGCTAGTGGACTCGTCCCGAGCAATCAGCCCCAGCATTTT

clone size: -
D gene: -
V gene: TRBV29-1
J gene: TRBJ2-1
CDR3 protein: CSVDGHYNEQFF
CDR3 DNA: TGCAGCGTTGACGGCCACTACAATGAGCAGTTCTTC

clone size: -
D gene: -
V gene: TRBV2
J gene: TRBJ1-5
CDR3 protein: CASSEEIQPQHF
CDR3 DNA: TGTGCCAGCAGTGAAGAAATCCAGCCCCAGCATTTT

clone size: -
D gene: -
V gene: TRBV11-2
J gene: TRBJ2-3
CDR3 protein: CASSWRKGGGTDTQYF
CDR3 DNA: TGTGCCAGCAGCTGGCGAAAAGGTGGGGGCACAGATACGCAGTATTTT

clone size: -
D gene: -
V gene: TRBV5-1
J gene: TRBJ2-1
CDR3 protein: CASSLDGSSYNEQFF
CDR3 DNA: TGCGCCAGCAGCCTCGACGGGAGCTCCTACAATGAGCAGTTCTTC

clone size: -
D gene: TRBD1
V gene: TRBV3-1/TRBV3-2
J gene: TRBJ2-1
CDR3 protein: CASSPAGTGVFDEQFF
CDR3 DNA: TGTGCCAGCAGCCCCGCCGGGACAGGGGTTTTCGATGAGCAGTTCTTC

clone size: few
D gene: -
V gene: TRBV7-9
J gene: TRBJ2-7
CDR3 protein: CASSPRQGLEYREQYF
CDR3 DNA: TGTGCCAGCAGCCCCAGACAGGGACTTGAGTATCGGGAGCAGTACTTC

clone size: few
D gene: -
V gene: TRBV12-3/TRBV12-4
J gene: TRBJ1-2
CDR3 protein: CASSLSLYGYTF
CDR3 DNA: TGTGCCAGCAGTTTATCTCTCTATGGCTACACCTTC

clone size: -
D gene: -
V gene: TRBV7-8
J gene: TRBJ1-5
CDR3 protein: CASSFGPGQPQHF
CDR3 DNA: TGTGCCAGCAGCTTCGGCCCCGGCCAGCCCCAGCATTTT